This T cell receptor (beta chain) originates from a study of shared clonotypes between healthy human individuals. Researchers ran the assay at a deep level. Only in-frame clones appear in the TCRdb table, and some are missing; sequencing was by immunoSEQ multiplex PCR. The data show about half a million clones, with around 77% seen just once and around 12% held by the top ten. Trimming pared 2 bases from V and 8 bases from J, leaving 9 bases between. The CDR3 is made up of 12 amino acids. Germline V gives CDR1 KGHSH, CDR2 LQKENI. The TCR sequence derives from a woman aged 35 to 49 in good health. Some clones in this sample may be carry-over from other donors' samples. Sequencing was done on a sample of PBMCs. The chain employs TRBV18 and TRBJ1-1; no clear D. The DNA of the CDR3 is TGTGCCAGCTCACCAGTCGGGCCGGAAGCTTTCTTT. It encodes CASSPVGPEAFF.